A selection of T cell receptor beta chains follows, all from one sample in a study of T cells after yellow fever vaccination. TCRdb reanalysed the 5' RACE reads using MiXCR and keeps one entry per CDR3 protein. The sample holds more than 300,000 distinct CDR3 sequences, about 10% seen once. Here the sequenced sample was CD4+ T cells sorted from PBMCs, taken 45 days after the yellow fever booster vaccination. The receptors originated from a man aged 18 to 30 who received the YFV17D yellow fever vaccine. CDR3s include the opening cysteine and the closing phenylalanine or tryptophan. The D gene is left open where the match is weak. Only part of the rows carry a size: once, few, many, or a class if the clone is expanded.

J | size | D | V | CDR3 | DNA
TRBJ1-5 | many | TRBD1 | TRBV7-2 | CASSSGQGQGPQHF | TGTGCCAGCAGCTCCGGACAGGGCCAGGGGCCCCAGCATTTT
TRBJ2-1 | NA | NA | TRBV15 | CATSRDPAVGNEQFF | TGTGCCACCAGCAGGGACCCCGCGGTCGGGAATGAGCAGTTCTTC
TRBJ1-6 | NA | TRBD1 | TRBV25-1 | CASSATDRPGTPLHF | TGTGCCAGCAGTGCTACGGACAGGCCTGGGACACCCCTCCACTTT
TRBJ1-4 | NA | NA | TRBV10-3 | CAISDPLAGEKLFF | TGTGCCATCAGTGACCCACTGGCGGGCGAAAAACTGTTTTTT
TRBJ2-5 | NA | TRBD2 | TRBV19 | CASKVAGDFQETQYF | TGTGCCAGTAAGGTAGCGGGCGACTTCCAAGAGACCCAGTACTTC
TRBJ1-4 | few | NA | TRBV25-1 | CASSEYNEEKLFF | TGTGCCAGCAGTGAATATAACGAGGAAAAACTGTTTTTT
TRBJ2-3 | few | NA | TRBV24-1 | CATSDHGPGPDTQYF | TGTGCCACCAGTGACCATGGGCCAGGGCCAGATACGCAGTATTTT
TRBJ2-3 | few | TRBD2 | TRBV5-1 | CASSSGLAGGAFTDTQYF | TGCGCCAGCAGCTCGGGACTAGCGGGGGGGGCCTTCACGGATACGCAGTATTTT
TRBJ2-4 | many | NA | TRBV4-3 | CASSQHMPQGHAKNIQYF | TGCGCCAGCAGCCAACACATGCCCCAGGGTCACGCCAAAAACATTCAGTACTTC
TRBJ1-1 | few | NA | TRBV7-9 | CASSFSQNTEAFF | TGTGCCAGCAGCTTCTCACAGAACACTGAAGCTTTCTTT
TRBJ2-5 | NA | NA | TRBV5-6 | CASSLWGRGFGTQYF | TGTGCCAGCAGCTTGTGGGGGCGCGGGTTCGGGACCCAGTACTTC
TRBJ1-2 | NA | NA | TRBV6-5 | CASSPGFRSGYTF | TGTGCCAGCAGCCCAGGGTTCAGAAGTGGCTACACCTTC
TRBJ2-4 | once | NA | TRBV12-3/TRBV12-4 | CASSLWAGNIQYF | TGTGCCAGCAGCCTATGGGCGGGGAACATTCAGTACTTC
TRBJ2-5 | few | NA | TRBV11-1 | CASRRRPLASETQYF | TGTGCCAGCAGGCGCCGCCCCCTCGCGTCAGAGACCCAGTACTTC
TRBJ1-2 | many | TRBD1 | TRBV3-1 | CASSPQDRIINGYTF | TGTGCCAGCAGCCCCCAGGACAGGATAATTAATGGCTACACCTTC
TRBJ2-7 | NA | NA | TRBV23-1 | CASSLSGRFGSRGEQYF | TGCGCCAGCAGTCTTTCGGGCAGGTTCGGTAGCCGGGGCGAGCAGTACTTC
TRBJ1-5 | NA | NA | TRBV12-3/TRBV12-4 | CASSFYRNQPQHF | TGTGCCAGCAGTTTTTACAGAAATCAGCCCCAGCATTTT
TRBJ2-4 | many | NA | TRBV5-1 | CASSPSRLAKNIQYF | TGCGCCAGCAGCCCATCTAGACTAGCCAAAAACATTCAGTACTTC
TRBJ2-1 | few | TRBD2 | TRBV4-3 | CASSRRLAGDIEQFF | TGCGCCAGCAGCCGAAGACTAGCGGGGGATATTGAGCAGTTCTTC
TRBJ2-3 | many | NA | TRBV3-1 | CASSQDPGNPLQYF | TGTGCCAGCAGCCAAGACCCCGGGAATCCTTTGCAGTATTTT
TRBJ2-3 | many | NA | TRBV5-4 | CASSQTKGGDTQYF | TGTGCCAGCAGCCAAACCAAAGGGGGAGATACGCAGTATTTT
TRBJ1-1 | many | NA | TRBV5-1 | CASSLWGGNTEAFF | TGCGCCAGCAGCTTGTGGGGGGGGAACACTGAAGCTTTCTTT
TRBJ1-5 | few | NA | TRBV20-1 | CSARVGASNQPQHF | TGCAGTGCTAGAGTTGGAGCTAGCAATCAGCCCCAGCATTTT
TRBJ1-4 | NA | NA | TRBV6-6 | CASRTRGNEKLFF | TGTGCCAGCAGAACCCGTGGGAATGAAAAACTGTTTTTT
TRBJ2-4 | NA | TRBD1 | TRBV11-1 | CASSSPPEDRAENIQYF | TGTGCCAGCAGCTCCCCACCCGAGGACAGGGCTGAAAACATTCAGTACTTC
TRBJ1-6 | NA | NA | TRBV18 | CASSPPLNSPLHF | TGTGCCAGCTCACCGCCATTAAATTCACCCCTCCACTTT
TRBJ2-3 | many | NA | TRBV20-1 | CSARDPRASTDTQYF | TGCAGTGCTAGAGACCCTCGCGCTAGCACAGATACGCAGTATTTT
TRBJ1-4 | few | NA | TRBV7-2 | CASSSYHSATNEKLFF | TGTGCCAGCAGCTCATACCACAGTGCAACTAATGAAAAACTGTTTTTT
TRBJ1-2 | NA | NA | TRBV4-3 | CASSQEAGGYGYTF | TGCGCCAGCAGCCAAGAGGCAGGCGGCTATGGCTACACCTTC
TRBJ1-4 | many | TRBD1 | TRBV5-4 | CASSLQGANEKLFF | TGTGCCAGCAGCCTTCAGGGGGCAAATGAAAAACTGTTTTTT
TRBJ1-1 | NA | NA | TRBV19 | CASRAWGRQNTEAFF | TGTGCCAGTAGGGCTTGGGGCAGACAGAACACTGAAGCTTTCTTT
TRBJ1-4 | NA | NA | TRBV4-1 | CASRPVGTSTNEKLFF | TGCGCCAGCAGGCCGGTGGGGACCTCAACTAATGAAAAACTGTTTTTT
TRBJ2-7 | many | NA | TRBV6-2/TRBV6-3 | CASASSYEQYF | TGTGCCAGCGCGAGCTCCTACGAGCAGTACTTC
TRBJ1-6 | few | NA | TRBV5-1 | CASSLGEQNSPLHF | TGCGCCAGCAGCTTGGGAGAACAGAATTCACCCCTCCACTTT
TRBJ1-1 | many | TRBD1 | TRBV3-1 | CASTGQGNTEAFF | TGTGCCAGCACAGGACAGGGGAACACTGAAGCTTTCTTT
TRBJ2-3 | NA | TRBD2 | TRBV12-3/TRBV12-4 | CASTQARRGVDPTDTQYF | TGTGCCAGCACCCAGGCCAGGCGGGGGGTCGATCCTACAGATACGCAGTATTTT
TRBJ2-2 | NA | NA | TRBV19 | CASITGRLNTGELFF | TGTGCCAGCATAACGGGCCGATTAAACACCGGGGAGCTGTTTTTT
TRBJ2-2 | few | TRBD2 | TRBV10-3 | CAMGTSQTGELFF | TGTGCCATGGGGACTAGCCAGACCGGGGAGCTGTTTTTT
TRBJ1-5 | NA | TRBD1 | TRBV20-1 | CSAASGQGIRSQHF | TGCAGTGCCGCCTCGGGACAGGGAATACGGTCCCAGCATTTT
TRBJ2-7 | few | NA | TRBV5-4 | CASSLGVPYEQYF | TGTGCCAGCAGCTTGGGGGTCCCCTACGAGCAGTACTTC
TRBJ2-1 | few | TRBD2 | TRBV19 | CASSNSLAGGYNEQFF | TGTGCCAGTAGTAACTCCCTAGCGGGGGGGTACAATGAGCAGTTCTTC
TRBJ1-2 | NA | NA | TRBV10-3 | CAISVDIYGYTF | TGTGCCATCAGTGTCGACATCTATGGCTACACCTTC
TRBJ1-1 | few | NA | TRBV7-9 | CASRLPGTEAFF | TGTGCCAGCAGACTTCCAGGCACTGAAGCTTTCTTT
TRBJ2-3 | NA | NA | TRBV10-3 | CATVEPGSYTDTQYF | TGTGCCACCGTCGAACCGGGCTCCTACACAGATACGCAGTATTTT
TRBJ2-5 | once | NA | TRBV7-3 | CASSFGRQETQYF | TGTGCCAGCAGCTTTGGACGACAAGAGACCCAGTACTTC
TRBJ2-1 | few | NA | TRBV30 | CAWTVGAYNEQFF | TGTGCCTGGACGGTGGGGGCTTACAATGAGCAGTTCTTC
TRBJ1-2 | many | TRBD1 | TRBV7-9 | CASSLGQGDYTF | TGTGCCAGCAGCTTGGGACAGGGCGACTACACCTTC
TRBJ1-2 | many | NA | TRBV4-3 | CASSQGTGPGGYTF | TGCGCCAGCAGCCAAGGAACAGGTCCGGGTGGCTACACCTTC
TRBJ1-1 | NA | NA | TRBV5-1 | CASSSPGHTEAFF | TGCGCCAGCAGCTCCCCTGGGCACACTGAAGCTTTCTTT
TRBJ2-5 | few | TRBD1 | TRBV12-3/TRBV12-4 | CASSWLQGQETQYF | TGTGCCAGCAGTTGGCTACAGGGGCAAGAGACCCAGTACTTC
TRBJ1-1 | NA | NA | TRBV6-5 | CASSFFLASEAFF | TGTGCCAGCAGTTTCTTTCTAGCATCTGAAGCTTTCTTT
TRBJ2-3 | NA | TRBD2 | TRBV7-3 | CASSELAARTDTQYF | TGTGCCAGCAGCGAACTAGCGGCCCGCACAGATACGCAGTATTTT
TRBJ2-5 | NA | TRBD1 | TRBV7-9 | CASSPRTGRPETQYF | TGTGCCAGCAGCCCCCGGACAGGGCGCCCGGAGACCCAGTACTTC
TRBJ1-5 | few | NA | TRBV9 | CASSRTGFSNQPQHF | TGTGCCAGCAGCAGAACAGGGTTCAGCAATCAGCCCCAGCATTTT
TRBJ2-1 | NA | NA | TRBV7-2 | CASSLAGDGIWYEQFF | TGTGCCAGCAGCTTAGCTGGGGACGGTATCTGGTATGAGCAGTTCTTC